Listed below are T cell receptor beta chains from one sample, sequenced in a study of cytomegalovirus exposure and HLA in healthy donors. The protocol was immunoSEQ multiplex PCR, while the TCRdb copy is restricted to in-frame clones and leaves out a portion. The sample lists 160,000 or so clones; about 80% were seen once. Material for sequencing was PBMCs. These receptors came from a woman aged 40 to 50 in good health and CMV-seronegative. Each CDR3 is given with its conserved first and last residue. D genes are given only for firm matches. A clone size is listed for some rows: how often the clone was seen (once, few, many), or a class if it is expanded.

v_gene	j_gene	len	d_gene	abundance	CDR3nt	CDR3aa
TRBV6-5	TRBJ2-7	15	-	-	TGTGCCAGCAGTTCCTGGACAGAAAGGTCATACGAGCAGTACTTC	CASSSWTERSYEQYF
TRBV28	TRBJ1-2	11	-	-	TGTGCCAGCAGCTTGAGCTATGGCTACACCTTC	CASSLSYGYTF
TRBV30	TRBJ1-2	11	TRBD1	-	TGTGTATTCCAGGGGGCGCGTGGCTACACCTTC	CVFQGARGYTF
TRBV18	TRBJ2-7	13	-	-	TGTGCCAGCTCACCGGGACAAAACTACGAGCAGTACTTC	CASSPGQNYEQYF
TRBV5-6	TRBJ2-3	15	TRBD2	-	TGTGCCAGCGCTCAACTCCGGGAGGAAACAGATACGCAGTATTTT	CASAQLREETDTQYF
TRBV5-4	TRBJ2-1	12	-	-	TGTGCCAGCAGCTTCAGGGTAAATGAGCAGTTCTTC	CASSFRVNEQFF
TRBV7-9	TRBJ2-3	17	TRBD2	-	TGTGCCAGCAGCTCGGGACTAGCGGGAACTAGCACAGATACGCAGTATTTT	CASSSGLAGTSTDTQYF
TRBV11-2	TRBJ2-7	15	TRBD2	-	TGTGCCAGCAGCCTGATTAGCGGGAGGGGGGACGAGCAGTACTTC	CASSLISGRGDEQYF
TRBV7-3	TRBJ1-1	15	TRBD1	-	TGTGCCAGCAGCCCCATTAACCGGGACAGCACTGAAGCTTTCTTT	CASSPINRDSTEAFF
TRBV6-1	TRBJ2-1	13	-	-	TGTGCCACCCTGGAGGGGTCCTACAATGAGCAGTTCTTC	CATLEGSYNEQFF
TRBV4-2	TRBJ2-7	14	-	-	TGTGCCAGCAGCTTGAGAGGCGGTTCCTACGAGCAGTACTTC	CASSLRGGSYEQYF
TRBV7-2	TRBJ1-6	13	-	once	TGTGCCAGCAGCCACGACGACAGTGCAACCCTCCACTTT	CASSHDDSATLHF
TRBV30	TRBJ2-7	12	-	-	TGTGCCTGGAGTCAGGGGACCTACGAGCAGTACTTC	CAWSQGTYEQYF
TRBV13	TRBJ2-2	15	TRBD1	-	TGTGCCAGCAGTTTCGGGACAGGTCTAGCCGGGGAGCTGTTTTTT	CASSFGTGLAGELFF
TRBV29-1	TRBJ2-7	15	TRBD2	-	TGCAGCGTCAGACTAGCCCCCCCGAGCTCCTACGAGCAGTACTTC	CSVRLAPPSSYEQYF
TRBV10-3	TRBJ1-6	13	-	-	TGTGCCATCAGTGAGAATTCGGATTCACCCCTCCACTTT	CAISENSDSPLHF
TRBV2	TRBJ1-2	14	-	-	TGTGCCAGCAGTGAATCGAGGTTTAGGTATGGCTACACCTTC	CASSESRFRYGYTF
TRBV7-9	TRBJ2-7	15	TRBD2	-	TGTGCCAGCAGCCCCGCGGGGGGGATCTCCTACGAGCAGTACTTC	CASSPAGGISYEQYF
TRBV7-7	TRBJ2-7	15	TRBD2	-	TGTGCTAGCAGCCCAACTAGCGAACTACCCTACGAGCAGTACTTC	CASSPTSELPYEQYF
TRBV19	TRBJ2-7	13	TRBD1	-	TGTGCCAGTAGTGGACAGGGGATCTACGAGCAGTACTTC	CASSGQGIYEQYF
TRBV10-3	TRBJ1-1	14	-	few	TGTGCCATCAGTGAGGAGGGGAGGGGTACTGAAGCTTTCTTT	CAISEEGRGTEAFF
TRBV2	TRBJ2-7	14	TRBD2	-	TGTGCCAGCAGTCTGTTTAGCGGGGGGTACGAGCAGTACTTC	CASSLFSGGYEQYF
TRBV27	TRBJ2-1	13	-	-	TGTGCCAGCAGTTCTCCGGGATACAATGAGCAGTTCTTC	CASSSPGYNEQFF
TRBV9	TRBJ2-3	15	-	-	TGTGCCAGCAGCGCAACCGGGACTTCGACAGATACGCAGTATTTT	CASSATGTSTDTQYF
TRBV28	TRBJ1-2	13	-	-	TGTGCCAGCAGTTCGACAGGAGTCCCGGGGCACACCTTC	CASSSTGVPGHTF
TRBV19	TRBJ1-1	15	TRBD1	-	TGTGCCAGTAGTACCCTCACAGGGGTTCACACTGAAGCTTTCTTT	CASSTLTGVHTEAFF
TRBV19	TRBJ1-1	13	TRBD1	-	TGTGCCAGTAGTAGCGACAGGGTCACTGAAGCTTTCTTT	CASSSDRVTEAFF
TRBV19	TRBJ1-6	17	TRBD1	once	TGTGCCAGTAGTATTGAGGGGGCTACCTCCTATAATTCACCCCTCCACTTT	CASSIEGATSYNSPLHF
TRBV29-1	TRBJ2-2	14	-	-	TGCAGCGTTCGGGGGACCGTAAACACCGGGGAGCTGTTTTTT	CSVRGTVNTGELFF
TRBV19	TRBJ2-1	16	TRBD1	-	TGTGCCAGTAGACTCACAGGGGAGCGTGGACCCAATGAGCAGTTCTTC	CASRLTGERGPNEQFF
TRBV27	TRBJ2-1	16	TRBD2	-	TGTGCCAGCAGCCGCCACGGGCTAGCGGGGTTCAATGAGCAGTTCTTC	CASSRHGLAGFNEQFF
TRBV5-1	TRBJ2-5	15	TRBD2	-	TGCGCCAGCAGCTTGGGACTAGCGGAACAAGAGACCCAGTACTTC	CASSLGLAEQETQYF
TRBV4-1	TRBJ2-1	15	TRBD1	-	TGCGCCAGCAGCCGAGGGACAGGGGAAGAAAATGAGCAGTTCTTC	CASSRGTGEENEQFF
TRBV5-1	TRBJ2-4	15	-	-	TGCGCCAGCAGCTTGACAGGTGACAGTGGAAACATTCAGTACTTC	CASSLTGDSGNIQYF
TRBV6-5	TRBJ2-7	15	TRBD1	few	TGTGCCAGCAGTTACACCGGGACAGGGAGGTACGAGCAGTACTTC	CASSYTGTGRYEQYF
TRBV25-1	TRBJ2-2	15	-	-	TGTGCCAGCAGTGATCCCGCGCCGAACACCGGGGAGCTGTTTTTT	CASSDPAPNTGELFF
TRBV27	TRBJ1-1	13	-	-	TGTGCCAGCACCCAGGGCATGAACACTGAAGCTTTCTTT	CASTQGMNTEAFF
TRBV4-1	TRBJ2-3	16	-	-	TGCGCCAGCAGCCAAGTCGGTCGGACATACACAGATACGCAGTATTTT	CASSQVGRTYTDTQYF
TRBV7-3	TRBJ2-1	15	-	-	TGTGCCAGCAGCTTACGGGGAGCCTCCTACAATGAGCAGTTCTTC	CASSLRGASYNEQFF
TRBV15	TRBJ2-5	17	TRBD2	-	TGTGCCACCAGCTTACCCCTCGGGCTAGCGGGCACGGGGGCCCAGTACTTC	CATSLPLGLAGTGAQYF
TRBV5-1	TRBJ2-5	15	TRBD1	-	TGCGCCAGCTGCCTCCGGGACAGATTCCAAGAGACCCAGTACTTC	CASCLRDRFQETQYF